This note documents a single T cell receptor (beta chain) sequence. There are 16 residues in the CDR3. Germline V CDR1 and CDR2: DFQATT, SNEGSKA (reference sequence). Trimming removed 3 bases from V and 7 bases from J; junction bases left unmatched: 11. Template switching supplied a universal primer site; unique molecular identifiers were carried on the cDNA. TCRdb redid the calling of the 5' RACE reads with MiXCR, one entry per CDR3 protein. The table records 650,000 to 800,000 distinct CDR3 sequences, over 8.5% of them present only once. This specimen comes from a study of identical twins. Separately, the same data were catalogued under a study of yellow fever vaccine responses in identical twins.

The rearrangement links TRBV20-1 to TRBJ2-5; the match to TRBD2 covers 13 bases. This TCR was recovered from a young woman in good health. Sequencing used PBMCs. CDR3 residues: CSASRLAGGPTGTQYF. The CDR3 region has the DNA TGCAGTGCTAGTAGACTAGCGGGAGGCCCCACTGGGACCCAGTACTTC.